One and the same sample provided the 29 T cell receptor beta chains below, sequenced in a study of OX40 agonist ivuxolimab in advanced cancers. Measured with immunoSEQ multiplex PCR; TCRdb has only the in-frame clones, and not every one. The repertoire consists of more than 55,000 clones, with 91% occurring once and the leading ten covering around 14%. The specimen comprised CD4+ or CD8+ T cells sorted from blood, sampled in a trial of the OX40 agonist ivuxolimab. These receptors were collected from an adult with an advanced solid tumor such as melanoma, head and neck, liver or kidney cancer.

The CDR3 nucleotides are TGTGCCAGCAGCGGACAGGGTTTGTCCGGGGAGCTGTTTTTT. The encoded protein is CASSGQGLSGELFF. This chain joins TRBV7-2 and TRBJ2-2; TRBD1 aligns across 8 bases. Trimming took 5 bases from V and 6 from J; bases not matched to a gene: 5. This CDR3 is 14 amino acids long. Per germline, CDR1 SGHTA and CDR2 FQGNSA.

The V gene is TRBV28, the J gene TRBJ2-5, with D unclear. The closer fit of TRBJ2-7 to the DNA end suggests the J call may be wrong. CDR3 length: 11 amino acids. Germline assignment: CDR1 MDHEN and CDR2 SYDVKM. CDR3 DNA sequence: TGTGCCAGCAAAACGGCCTACGAGCAGTACTTC. Protein: CASKTAYEQYF.

This clone was recorded only once. The V call is TRBV28, the J call TRBJ1-6, with no clear D. Trimming took 8 bases from V and 7 from J, leaving 12 bases between them. The CDR3 extends over 13 amino acids. The germline V gene encodes CDR1 MDHEN and CDR2 SYDVKM. The CDR3 region is CASADGLNSPLHF. The CDR3 bases are TGTGCCAGCGCAGACGGCCTGAATTCACCCCTCCACTTT.

This rearrangement joins TRBV6-1 to TRBJ1-4; D call uncertain. The CDR3 loop spans 13 amino acids. Germline CDR1 MNHNS, CDR2 SASEGT. V lost 2 bases and J 8 bases, leaving 9 bases between the germline ends. As DNA, the CDR3 is TGTGCCAGCAGTGAAACCAGGACCGAAAAACTGTTTTTT. It translates to CASSETRTEKLFF.

This chain joins TRBV4-1 and TRBJ1-2; no clear D. CDR1 MGHRA and CDR2 YSYEKL come from the germline V gene. This CDR3 is 16 amino acids long. V dropped 4 bases and J dropped 7 bases, with 22 bases sitting between them. The CDR3 region has the DNA TGCGCCAGCAGCCGAGGAAGTGGAGGGATTCTTTTTGGCTACACCTTC. Translation: CASSRGSGGILFGYTF.

The chain carries TRBV29-1 and TRBJ2-3; the match to TRBD2 covers 11 bases. The CDR3 runs 14 residues. V dropped 5 bases and J dropped 4; count of bases not matched to a gene: 5. Germline values: CDR1 SQVTM, CDR2 ANQGSEA. DNA of the CDR3: TGCAGCGTTAGGGTTAGCGGGAGGGCAGATACGCAGTATTTT. It encodes CSVRVSGRADTQYF.

V is TRBV5-6 and J is TRBJ1-2, with 7 bases matching TRBD1. CDR1 is SGHDT and CDR2 is YYEEEE in the germline V gene. The junction had 7 bases not matched to a gene; V was cut back by 4 bases and J by 7 bases. The CDR3 spans 13 residues. The CDR3 bases are TGTGCCAGCAGCCGACAGGGCTGGTTTGGCTACACCTTC. Its protein is CASSRQGWFGYTF.

Only one count was recorded for this clone. The rearrangement joins TRBV5-1 to TRBJ1-4; 7 bases fit TRBD1. Germline values: CDR1 SGHRS, CDR2 YFSETQ. The CDR3 loop spans 14 amino acids. J gave up 5 bases and V 6 bases, and 7 bases lay outside the gene matches. The CDR3 reads CASKSGTANEKLFF. The DNA of the CDR3 is TGCGCCAGCAAGAGTGGGACAGCAAATGAAAAACTGTTTTTT.

The chain recombines TRBV11-3 with TRBJ2-7; D is uncertain. Germline CDR1 reads SGHNT; CDR2 reads YENEEA. CDR3 length equals 14 residues. Deletions cut 1 base from V and 0 bases from J, with 7 bases between. CDR3 nucleotide sequence: TGTGCCAGCAGCTTAGCGCAAAGCTCCTACGAGCAGTACTTC. Translating it yields CASSLAQSSYEQYF.

The chain links TRBV2 to TRBJ2-1; 10 bases agree with TRBD2. This CDR3 has 14 residues. Germline CDR1 is SNHLY and CDR2 is FYNNEI. The trim removed 6 bases at V and 10 bases at J, leaving 9 bases unmatched. This CDR3 is CASRLMTSGQEQFF. In nucleotides, the CDR3 is TGTGCCAGCAGGCTCATGACTAGCGGGCAAGAGCAGTTCTTC.

This sequence joins TRBV9 and TRBJ2-5, with unresolved D. This CDR3 region has 11 residues. Germline CDR1 and CDR2: SGDLS and YYNGEE. With 4 bases removed from V and 7 bases from J, the gap between germline ends came to 8 bases. The CDR3 reads CASSPQRTQYF. CDR3 nucleotides: TGTGCCAGCAGCCCCCAACGGACCCAGTACTTC.

The chain has TRBV6-1 and TRBJ2-7; D possibly corresponds to TRBD2 (6 bases). This CDR3 spans 15 amino acids. Germline V lookup: CDR1 MNHNS, CDR2 SASEGT. The germline V and J ends were trimmed by 3 bases and 2 bases, with 14 bases remaining between them. This CDR3 reads CASSERREGAYEQYF. In nucleotides, the CDR3 is TGTGCCAGCAGTGAGAGGAGGGAAGGGGCCTACGAGCAGTACTTC.

CDR3 residues: CASSPDRTYETQYF. The CDR3, as DNA: TGTGCCAGCAGCCCTGACAGGACTTATGAGACCCAGTACTTC. J is TRBJ2-5 and V is TRBV5-6; TRBD1 is a possible D gene (6 bases). The CDR3 runs 14 residues. The germline V gene encodes CDR1 SGHDT and CDR2 YYEEEE. Trimming pared 4 bases from V and 5 bases from J, leaving 15 bases between. Combining the CDR3 with reference TRBV5-6 and TRBJ2-5 gives the whole variable domain DAGVTQSPTHLIKTRGQQVTLRCSPKSGHDTVSWYQQALGQGPQFIFQYYEEEERQRGNFPDRFSGHQFPNYSSELNVNALLLGDSALYLCASSPDRTYETQYFGPGTRLLVL.

The chain links TRBV7-2 to TRBJ1-5; 9 bases fit TRBD1. The germline CDR1 and CDR2 sequences are SGHTA and FQGNSA. The CDR3 runs to 16 residues. Trimming took 1 base from V and 7 from J; bases not matched to a gene: 8. The CDR3 loop reads CASSLGTGGKGQPQHF. Written as DNA, the CDR3 is TGTGCCAGCAGCTTAGGAACAGGGGGCAAAGGCCAGCCCCAGCATTTT. Looking up the rest from reference TRBV7-2 and TRBJ1-5 gives the full variable domain: GAGVSQSPSNKVTEKGKDVELRCDPISGHTALYWYRQSLGQGLEFLIYFQGNSAPDKSGLPSDRFSAERTGGSVSTLTIQRTQQEDSAVYLCASSLGTGGKGQPQHFGDGTRLSIL.

J is TRBJ1-5 and V is TRBV7-2, with 7 bases that match TRBD1. Germline CDR1 reads SGHTA; CDR2 reads FQGNSA. The length of the CDR3 is 14 residues. Trimming at V came to 5 bases and at J to 6 bases, leaving 7 bases not matched to a gene. CDR3 loop: CASSNGTAIQPQHF. The CDR3 DNA is TGTGCCAGCAGCAACGGGACAGCAATTCAGCCCCAGCATTTT.

The chain carries TRBV28 and TRBJ1-5; no definite D call. V lost 2 bases and J 10 bases, leaving 15 bases between the germline ends. Per germline, CDR1 MDHEN and CDR2 SYDVKM. CDR3 length: 14 residues. The CDR3 region has the DNA TGTGCCAGCAGTTTAGTTGGGGATGGTGGTCCCCAGCATTTT. Residues: CASSLVGDGGPQHF.

The chain couples TRBV7-2 to TRBJ1-2; 7 positions agree with TRBD1. J lost 5 bases, V lost 1 base, and 4 bases had no gene match. The CDR3 consists of 14 residues. The germline CDR1 and CDR2 sequences are SGHTA and FQGNSA. This CDR3 reads CASSLGAGGYGYTF. The DNA for the CDR3 is TGTGCCAGCAGCTTAGGGGCAGGGGGTTATGGCTACACCTTC.

The chain joins TRBV18 to TRBJ1-5; no firm D call. Trimming removed 3 bases from V and 3 bases from J, with 3 bases in between. Germline assignment: CDR1 KGHSH and CDR2 LQKENI. The CDR3 is made up of 12 amino acids. The CDR3 loop is CASSPPNQPQHF. For the CDR3, the DNA is TGTGCCAGCTCACCCCCCAATCAGCCCCAGCATTTT.

The chain employs TRBV30 and TRBJ1-3; a possible D gene is TRBD1 (5 bases). Trimming removed 0 bases at V and 0 bases at J, with 15 bases between. The CDR3 contains 17 residues. Germline V gene lookup returns CDR1 GTSNPN and CDR2 SVGIG (reference sequence). CDR3 sequence reads: CAWSVLGVGFSGNTIYF. CDR3 nucleotide sequence: TGTGCCTGGAGTGTATTGGGGGTCGGCTTCTCTGGAAACACCATATATTTT.

The gene calls are TRBV19 and TRBJ1-1, with D possibly TRBD1 on 5 matching bases. The CDR3 runs 16 residues. V was cut by 1 base and J by 1 base, with 13 bases left in between. Germline CDR1 and CDR2: LNHDA and SQIVND (reference sequence). The CDR3 DNA is TGTGCCAGTAGTATAGTTGACGCGGGGACGAACACTGAAGCTTTCTTT. It translates to CASSIVDAGTNTEAFF.

J is TRBJ1-2 and V is TRBV5-6; maybe TRBD1 (5 bases). Between the trimmed V and J ends, which lost 2 bases and 3 bases, there was a span of 11 bases. Germline assignment: CDR1 SGHDT and CDR2 YYEEEE. The CDR3 has 14 residues. The CDR3 nucleotides read TGTGCCAGCAGCTTTCTCAGGGCCGACTATGGCTACACCTTC. This codes for CASSFLRADYGYTF. Filled out from reference TRBV5-6 and TRBJ1-2, the complete variable domain reads DAGVTQSPTHLIKTRGQQVTLRCSPKSGHDTVSWYQQALGQGPQFIFQYYEEEERQRGNFPDRFSGHQFPNYSSELNVNALLLGDSALYLCASSFLRADYGYTFGSGTRLTVV.

The chain links TRBV14 to TRBJ2-1; D unclear. The CDR3 is 12 residues long. V was clipped by 3 bases and J by 6 bases, with 6 bases between them. In germline, CDR1 is SGHDN, CDR2 FVKESK. CDR3 loop: CASSHNSNEQFF. As DNA, the CDR3 is TGTGCCAGCAGCCACAACAGCAATGAGCAGTTCTTC.

The chain employs TRBV6-1 and TRBJ2-2; 9 positions agree with TRBD2. The CDR3 is made up of 19 amino acids. V was clipped by 4 bases and J by 1 base; unmatched bases: 13. The germline gives CDR1 MNHNS, CDR2 SASEGT. In DNA, the CDR3 is TGTGCCAGCAGTGGTCTAGCGGGATTCCTCAAGGGGAACACCGGGGAGCTGTTTTTT. It codes for CASSGLAGFLKGNTGELFF.

This chain connects TRBV5-5 to TRBJ2-5; D is unresolved. The DNA end is more similar to TRBJ2-7, so the J call may be wrong. Germline V gene lookup returns CDR1 SGHKS and CDR2 YYEKEE (reference sequence). The CDR3 spans 13 residues. CDR3: CASSPNWSYEQYF. CDR3 DNA sequence: TGTGCCAGCAGCCCAAATTGGTCCTACGAGCAGTACTTC.

The chain is built from TRBV28 and TRBJ2-7; TRBD1 matches at 9 bases. V shed 0 bases, J shed 3 bases, and the junction held 3 bases outside the gene matches. This CDR3 is 15 amino acids long. Germline CDR1 is MDHEN and CDR2 is SYDVKM. CDR3 in amino acids: CASSLWRDRDYEQYF. The CDR3 DNA is TGTGCCAGCAGTTTATGGCGGGACAGGGACTACGAGCAGTACTTC.

V is TRBV19 and J is TRBJ2-1, with 9 nucleotides matching TRBD1. This CDR3 is built from 17 residues. Germline-derived CDR1 and CDR2 are LNHDA and SQIVND (reference sequence). The ends lost 6 bases at V and 7 bases at J; junction bases unmatched: 16. The CDR3 here is CASSRDWGQGGPNEQFF. The CDR3 DNA reads as TGTGCCAGTAGCCGAGATTGGGGACAGGGAGGGCCAAATGAGCAGTTCTTC. The variable domain in full, completed from reference TRBV19 and TRBJ2-1, reads DGGITQSPKYLFRKEGQNVTLSCEQNLNHDAMYWYRQDPGQGLRLIYYSQIVNDFQKGDIAEGYSVSREKKESFPLTVTSAQKNPTAFYLCASSRDWGQGGPNEQFFGPGTRLTVL.

The chain links TRBV20-1 to TRBJ1-1, with unresolved D. Trimming took off 7 bases at V and 4 bases at J, with 7 bases between the two ends. The CDR3 spans 10 residues. From germline, CDR1 is DFQATT and CDR2 SNEGSKA (reference sequence). Written as DNA, the CDR3 is TGCAGTGTCGGTGGCACTGAAGCTTTCTTT. This encodes CSVGGTEAFF.

V gene TRBV5-1 combines with J gene TRBJ2-3; possible D gene TRBD1, 6 bases. Germline CDR1 reads SGHRS; CDR2 reads YFSETQ. With 4 bases removed from V and 6 bases from J, the gap between germline ends came to 12 bases. The CDR3 length is 13 residues. This CDR3 reads CASSPQGTDTQYF. CDR3 nucleotide sequence: TGCGCCAGCAGCCCACAGGGTACCGATACGCAGTATTTT.

This chain joins TRBV28 and TRBJ2-7; D might be TRBD1 or TRBD2, each matching 5 bases. The germline V gene has CDR1 MDHEN and CDR2 SYDVKM. This CDR3 is built from 15 residues. With 10 bases removed from V and 3 bases from J, the gap between germline ends came to 22 bases. CDR3 nucleotides: TGTGCCACCCGAGGGGCCGGAGAACAAAGCTACGAGCAGTACTTC. Translation: CATRGAGEQSYEQYF.